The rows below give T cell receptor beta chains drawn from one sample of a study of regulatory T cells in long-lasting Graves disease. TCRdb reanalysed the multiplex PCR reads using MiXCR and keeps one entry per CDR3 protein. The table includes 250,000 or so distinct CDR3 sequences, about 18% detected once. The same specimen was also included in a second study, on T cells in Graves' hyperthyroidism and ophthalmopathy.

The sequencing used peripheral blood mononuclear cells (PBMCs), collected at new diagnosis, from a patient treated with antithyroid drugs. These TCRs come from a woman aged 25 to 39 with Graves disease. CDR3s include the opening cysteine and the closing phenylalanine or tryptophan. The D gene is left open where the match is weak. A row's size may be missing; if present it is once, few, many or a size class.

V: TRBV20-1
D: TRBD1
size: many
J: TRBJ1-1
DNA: TGCAGTGCAATACGGGACAGGGGTAGAGAAGCTTTCTTT
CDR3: CSAIRDRGREAFF

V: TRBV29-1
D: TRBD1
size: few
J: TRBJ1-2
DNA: TGCAGCGGGAAGGACAGGGGGTTAGACTATGGCTACACCTTC
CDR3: CSGKDRGLDYGYTF

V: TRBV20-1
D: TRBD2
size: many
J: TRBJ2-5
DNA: TGCAGTGCTCCCCCGGGGACTAGCGGCCAAGAGACCCAGTACTTC
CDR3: CSAPPGTSGQETQYF

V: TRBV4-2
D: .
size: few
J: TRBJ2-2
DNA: TGTGCCAGCAGGGACAGTTCGAACACCGGGGAGCTGTTTTTT
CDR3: CASRDSSNTGELFF

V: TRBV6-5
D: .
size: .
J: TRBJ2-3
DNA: TGTGCCAGCAGTTACGGGGCGGGAATTAGAAGCACAGATACGCAGTATTTT
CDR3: CASSYGAGIRSTDTQYF

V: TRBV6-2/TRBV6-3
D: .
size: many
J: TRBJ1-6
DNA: TGTGCCAGCAGACCCCCGGGCATCAATTCACCCCTCCACTTT
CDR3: CASRPPGINSPLHF

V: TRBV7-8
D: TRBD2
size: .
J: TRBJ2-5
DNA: TGCGCCAGCAGCCCTGAAAGCGGGGGGCCAAAAGAGACCCAGTACTTC
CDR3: CASSPESGGPKETQYF

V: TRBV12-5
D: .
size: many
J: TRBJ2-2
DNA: TGTGCTAGTGGTTTGTCAGGGGACACCGGGGAGCTGTTTTTT
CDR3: CASGLSGDTGELFF

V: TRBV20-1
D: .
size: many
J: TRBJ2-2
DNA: TGCAGTGCTAGAGACCCCTCCCGGGCAGCGAACACCGGGGAGCTGTTTTTT
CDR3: CSARDPSRAANTGELFF

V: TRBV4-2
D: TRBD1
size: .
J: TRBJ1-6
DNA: TGTGCCAGCAGCCAGGCTCGACAGGGGGGCTCTGGGCATTCACCCCTCCACTTT
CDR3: CASSQARQGGSGHSPLHF

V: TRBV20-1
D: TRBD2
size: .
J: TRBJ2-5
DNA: TGCAGTGCTAGAGTGGCTAGCGGGGGCGATAAGACCCAGTACTTC
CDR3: CSARVASGGDKTQYF

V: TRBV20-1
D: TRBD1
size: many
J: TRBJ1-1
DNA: TGCAGTGGGAGGGGACAGCCTGAAGCTTTCTTT
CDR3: CSGRGQPEAFF

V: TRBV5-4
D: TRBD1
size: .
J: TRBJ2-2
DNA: TGTGCCAGCAGCCGACAGGGTCGAGGCACCGGGGAGCTGTTTTTT
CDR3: CASSRQGRGTGELFF

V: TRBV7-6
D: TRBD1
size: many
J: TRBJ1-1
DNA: TGTGCCATTACTAAAAGGACAGGCCCGAACACTGAAGCTTTCTTT
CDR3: CAITKRTGPNTEAFF

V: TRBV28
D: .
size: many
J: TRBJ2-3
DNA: TGTGCCAGCAGTTTAGCGTGGATAGTCAGCTTACGCACAGATACGCAGTATTTT
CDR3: CASSLAWIVSLRTDTQYF

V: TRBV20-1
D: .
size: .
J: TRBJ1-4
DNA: TGCAGTGCTAGAGATGAGGAGTATGAAAAACTGTTTTTT
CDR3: CSARDEEYEKLFF

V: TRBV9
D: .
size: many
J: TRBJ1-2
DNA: TGTGCCAGCAGCTCCTGGGGGGCCAGCAATAATAACTATGGCTACACCTTC
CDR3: CASSSWGASNNNYGYTF

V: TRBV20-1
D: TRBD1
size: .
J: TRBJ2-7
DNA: TGCAGTGCTAGAGAGGACAGGGGCTACGAGCAGTACTTC
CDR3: CSAREDRGYEQYF

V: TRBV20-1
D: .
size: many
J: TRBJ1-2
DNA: TGCAGTGCTTCCGACAGCTATGGCTACACCTTC
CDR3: CSASDSYGYTF

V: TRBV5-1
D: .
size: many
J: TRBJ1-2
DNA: TGCGCCAGCAGCTTGGCTGGGGCTGGTGGCTACACCTTC
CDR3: CASSLAGAGGYTF

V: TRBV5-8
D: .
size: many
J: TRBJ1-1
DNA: TGTGCCAGCAGCATCTCGAGGGACACTGAAGCTTTCTTT
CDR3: CASSISRDTEAFF

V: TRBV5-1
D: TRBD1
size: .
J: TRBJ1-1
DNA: TGCGCCAGCAGCTTTGAGGGACAGGGAGTTTCGGGAGCTTTCTTT
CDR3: CASSFEGQGVSGAFF

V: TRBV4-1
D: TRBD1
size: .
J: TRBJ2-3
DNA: TGCGCCAGCAGCCAAGGTCCAGGGGGCGCAGATACGCAGTATTTT
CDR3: CASSQGPGGADTQYF

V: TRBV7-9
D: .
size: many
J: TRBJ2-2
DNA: TGTGCCAGCAGCTTAGTAGGCGGGGGCGACACCGGGGAGCTGTTTTTT
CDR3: CASSLVGGGDTGELFF

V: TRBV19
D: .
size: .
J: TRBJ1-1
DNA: TGTGCCAGTAGAAACCGGGACGGACTAAGCGCTTTCTTT
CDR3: CASRNRDGLSAFF

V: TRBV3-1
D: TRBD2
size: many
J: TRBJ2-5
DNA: TGTGCCAGCAGCCACACTAGCGGGGGTACGTTGACAGAGACCCAGTACTTC
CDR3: CASSHTSGGTLTETQYF

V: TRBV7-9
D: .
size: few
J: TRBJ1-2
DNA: TGTGCCAGCAGCTTAACGTCGGACCCATATGGCTACACCTTC
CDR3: CASSLTSDPYGYTF

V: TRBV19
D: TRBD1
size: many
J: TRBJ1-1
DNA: TGTGCCAGTAGGACAGGGCCCACTGAAGCTTTCTTT
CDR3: CASRTGPTEAFF

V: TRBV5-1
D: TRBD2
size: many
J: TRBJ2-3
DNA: TGTGCCAGCAGCTTGGAAGCGGGGGCTAGCACAGATACGCAGTATTTT
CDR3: CASSLEAGASTDTQYF

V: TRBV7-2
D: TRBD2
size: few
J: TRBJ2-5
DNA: TGTGCCAGCAGCCGGACTAGCGGGACGGCCCAAGAGACCCAGTACTTC
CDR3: CASSRTSGTAQETQYF

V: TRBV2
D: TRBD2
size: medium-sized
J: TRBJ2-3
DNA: TGTGCCAGCAGTAGACTAGCTAGGGAGACAGATACGCAGTATTTT
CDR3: CASSRLARETDTQYF

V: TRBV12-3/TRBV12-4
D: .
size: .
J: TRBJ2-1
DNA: TGTGCCAGCAGTGGGATAGCGGACGATCAAGAGCAGTTCTTC
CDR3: CASSGIADDQEQFF

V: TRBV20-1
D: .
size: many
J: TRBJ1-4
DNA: TGCAGTGCTAGACAGACTAATGAAAAACTGTTTTTT
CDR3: CSARQTNEKLFF

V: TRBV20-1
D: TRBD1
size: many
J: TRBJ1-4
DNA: TGCAGCGTAGGACAGGGTAATGAAAAACTGTTTTTT
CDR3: CSVGQGNEKLFF

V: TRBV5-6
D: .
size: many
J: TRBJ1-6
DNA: TGTGCCAGCAGTGGACAGAGCTCCTATAATTCACCCCTCCACTTT
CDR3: CASSGQSSYNSPLHF

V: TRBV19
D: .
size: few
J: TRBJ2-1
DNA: TGTGCCAGTAGTATAGGTTATGGGGGTGAGCAGTTCTTC
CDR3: CASSIGYGGEQFF

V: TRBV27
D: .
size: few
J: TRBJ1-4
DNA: TGTGCCAGCAGCGAGGGCAGGGGCGTCGAAAAACTGTTTTTT
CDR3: CASSEGRGVEKLFF

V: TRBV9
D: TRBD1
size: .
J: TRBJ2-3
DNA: TGTGCCAGCAGCGCAGGGGGTGCAGATACGCAGTATTTT
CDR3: CASSAGGADTQYF

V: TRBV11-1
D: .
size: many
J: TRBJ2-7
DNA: TGTGCCAGCAGTTTTGGGCGCTATGCCTACGAGCAGTACTTC
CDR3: CASSFGRYAYEQYF

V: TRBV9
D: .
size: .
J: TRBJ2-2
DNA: TGTGCCAGCAGCGTAGCGGCCCTCAACACCGGGGAGCTGTTTTTT
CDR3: CASSVAALNTGELFF

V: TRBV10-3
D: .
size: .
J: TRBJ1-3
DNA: TGTGCCATCAGAGAGATAGGGGGAAACACCATATATTTT
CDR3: CAIREIGGNTIYF

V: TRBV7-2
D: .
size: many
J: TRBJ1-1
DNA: TGTGCCAGCAGCACGAGTCAGAACACTGAAGCTTTCTTT
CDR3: CASSTSQNTEAFF

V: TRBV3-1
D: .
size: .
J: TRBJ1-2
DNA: TGTGCCAGCAGCCCAGTAGGCACAGCTTATGGCTACACCTTC
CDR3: CASSPVGTAYGYTF

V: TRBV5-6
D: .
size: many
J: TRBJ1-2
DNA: TGTGCCAGCAGCCTTACACGCTATGGCTACACCTTC
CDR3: CASSLTRYGYTF

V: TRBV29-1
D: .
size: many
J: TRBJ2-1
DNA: TGCAGCGTTGAAGTGTTGGGAATCATCGGTGTTGAGCAGTTCTTC
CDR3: CSVEVLGIIGVEQFF

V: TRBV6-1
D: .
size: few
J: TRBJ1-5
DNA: TGTGCCAGCAGACCCTCAGGGGATGAGCAGCCCCAGCATTTT
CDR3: CASRPSGDEQPQHF

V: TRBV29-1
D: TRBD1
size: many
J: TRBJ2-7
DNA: TGCAGCGTGGTGACAGGGAACTCCTACGAGCAGTACTTC
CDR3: CSVVTGNSYEQYF

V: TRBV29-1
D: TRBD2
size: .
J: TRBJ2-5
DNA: TGCAGCGGATCCTCCAGACTAGCGGGGGGAGGACAGTACTTC
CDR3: CSGSSRLAGGGQYF

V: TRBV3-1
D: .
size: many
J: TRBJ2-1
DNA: TGTGCCAGCAGCCAAGCTTCTGGGGGACAGTTCTTC
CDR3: CASSQASGGQFF

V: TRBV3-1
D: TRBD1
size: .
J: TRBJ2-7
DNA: TGTGCCAGCAGCCTTAAATTGACAGGGATCTACGAGCAGTACTTC
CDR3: CASSLKLTGIYEQYF

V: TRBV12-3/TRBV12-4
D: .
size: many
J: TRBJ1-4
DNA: TGTGCCAGCAGTTTAGGGACACCGGGGCCAAGAGGTGAAAAACTGTTTTTT
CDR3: CASSLGTPGPRGEKLFF